Below are 22 T cell receptor beta chains sequenced from a single sample in a study of blood T cells in healthy people across ages. A second PCR, run for about 7 to 12 cycles, used a sample-barcoded 5' primer plus a J-beta primer mix. TCRdb re-called the 5' RACE reads with MiXCR, one entry per CDR3 protein. The table records 650,000 to 800,000 distinct CDR3 sequences, 44% of them present only once. The sample consisted of blood. These receptors came from a man in his 60s in good health.

The chain couples TRBV5-1 to TRBJ2-2; 7 bases map to TRBD2. J gave up 1 base and V 0 bases, and 3 bases lay outside the gene matches. This CDR3 has 16 residues. Germline lookup yields CDR1 SGHRS and CDR2 YFSETQ. This chain's CDR3 is CASSLEGGGNTGELFF. DNA for the CDR3: TGCGCCAGCAGCTTGGAAGGCGGGGGGAACACCGGGGAGCTGTTTTTT.

The chain carries TRBV18 and TRBJ1-4; TRBD1 might be the D (5 bases). CDR3 length: 15 amino acids. Per germline, CDR1 KGHSH and CDR2 LQKENI. The V and J ends lost 3 bases and 3 bases respectively, with 11 bases between them. The CDR3 DNA is TGTGCCAGCTCACCGAATAGACAGCCTAATGAAAAACTGTTTTTT. It is translated as CASSPNRQPNEKLFF.

This clonotype was observed a handful of times. The genes are TRBV6-5 and TRBJ2-5; TRBD1 matches at 8 bases. Germline CDR1 is MNHEY and CDR2 is SVGAGI. This CDR3 has 13 amino acids. V was clipped by 5 bases and J by 7 bases; unmatched bases: 6. CDR3 nucleotides: TGTGCCAGCAGTCCCGGGACAGGACGGACCCAGTACTTC. Amino acid sequence: CASSPGTGRTQYF.

This clonotype was seen once. The chain combines TRBV5-1 with TRBJ2-5, with D uncertain. V gave up 0 bases and J gave up 4 bases, with 13 bases separating them. This CDR3 has 15 residues. In germline, CDR1 is SGHRS, CDR2 YFSETQ. CDR3 amino acids: CASSLGARNGETQYF. Written as DNA, the CDR3 is TGCGCCAGCAGCTTGGGGGCTAGGAACGGAGAGACCCAGTACTTC.

The genes are TRBV4-1 and TRBJ2-5, with D maybe TRBD1 (6 bases). Germline V CDR1 and CDR2: MGHRA, YSYEKL. Trimming cost V 2 bases and J 5 bases, with 18 bases left between them. This CDR3 is built from 16 residues. CDR3 DNA sequence: TGCGCCAGCAGCCAATCTGACAAAACAGGGCCCGAGACCCAGTACTTC. Translated, it gives CASSQSDKTGPETQYF.

V usage is TRBV11-3 and J usage is TRBJ2-3; D possibly corresponds to TRBD1 (5 bases). The germline gives CDR1 SGHNT, CDR2 YENEEA. V was clipped by 5 bases and J by 6 bases, with 15 bases between them. This CDR3 is 14 amino acids long. This chain's CDR3 is CASSPPVGADTQYF. DNA for the CDR3: TGTGCCAGCAGCCCTCCGGTTGGGGCGGATACGCAGTATTTT. Filled out from reference TRBV11-3 and TRBJ2-3, the complete variable domain reads EAGVVQSPRYKIIEKKQPVAFWCNPISGHNTLYWYLQNLGQGPELLIRYENEEAVDDSQLPKDRFSAERLKGVDSTLKIQPAELGDSAVYLCASSPPVGADTQYFGPGTRLTVL.

This clonotype was seen only once. This chain links TRBV3-1 with TRBJ2-7; 8 nucleotides match TRBD2. The CDR3 covers 15 residues. V gave up 3 bases and J gave up 7 bases; unmatched junction bases: 11. Looked up from germline, CDR1 is LGHDT and CDR2 is YNNKEL (reference sequence). The CDR3 spells CASSQGLEGSNEQYF. In nucleotides, the CDR3 is TGTGCCAGCAGCCAGGGACTAGAGGGAAGTAATGAGCAGTACTTC.

In this sample, this clonotype turned up a few times. This chain connects TRBV2 to TRBJ2-3, with D tentatively TRBD2 (5 bases). The germline V gene encodes CDR1 SNHLY and CDR2 FYNNEI. The CDR3 has 15 amino acids. Trimming shortened V by 5 bases and J by 4 bases, and 16 bases separated the two germline ends. CDR3 residues: CASSPGLPGADTQYF. As DNA, the CDR3 is TGTGCCAGCAGTCCAGGATTACCCGGGGCAGATACGCAGTATTTT. The full variable domain, in which reference TRBV2 and TRBJ2-3 provide the parts outside the CDR3, is EPEVTQTPSHQVTQMGQEVILRCVPISNHLYFYWYRQILGQKVEFLVSFYNNEISEKSEIFDDQFSVERPDGSNFTLKIRSTKLEDSAMYFCASSPGLPGADTQYFGPGTRLTVL.

This clonotype was observed a handful of times. The chain uses TRBV18 and TRBJ2-1, with unresolved D. Germline V gene data show CDR1 as KGHSH and CDR2 as LQKENI. Trimming removed 2 bases at V and 6 bases at J, with 11 bases between. CDR3 length: 14 residues. Here the CDR3 DNA reads TGTGCCAGCTCACCAGTAGCCCGCCGCAATGAGCAGTTCTTC. Amino acids: CASSPVARRNEQFF.

The chain employs TRBV7-6 and TRBJ2-7; TRBD2 agrees at 8 bases. Germline V gene data show CDR1 as SGHVS and CDR2 as FNYEAQ. CDR3 length: 14 amino acids. The CDR3 reads CVGSIPGGLSEQYF. In DNA form, the CDR3 reads TGTGTCGGCAGCATACCGGGGGGGCTGAGCGAGCAGTACTTC.

The sample holds a few counts of this clonotype. The chain is built from TRBV20-1 and TRBJ2-3; 9 bases align to TRBD2. The CDR3 has 16 residues. Trimming cost V 2 bases and J 3 bases; bases outside gene matches: 9. Germline-derived CDR1 and CDR2 are DFQATT and SNEGSKA (reference sequence). The CDR3, as DNA: TGCAGTGCTAGACCATCGGGCGGACTAGCGACAGATACGCAGTATTTT. Protein sequence: CSARPSGGLATDTQYF.

The chain employs TRBV18 and TRBJ1-1; D possibly corresponds to TRBD1 (5 bases). Germline CDR1 KGHSH, CDR2 LQKENI. Trimming stripped 3 bases from V and 4 bases from J, with 12 bases between. There are 14 residues in the CDR3. The CDR3 reads CASSPPDSATEAFF. In DNA form, the CDR3 reads TGTGCCAGCTCACCCCCTGACAGTGCCACTGAAGCTTTCTTT.

The chain recombines TRBV12-3 or TRBV12-4 with TRBJ2-7; no clear D gene. The DNA matches TRBJ2-5 better at its end, which makes the J call doubtful. This CDR3 contains 13 residues. The CDR3 region has the DNA TGTGCCAGCGGGTCGACTCTACAAGAGACCCAGTACTTC. This codes for CASGSTLQETQYF.

The chain joins TRBV7-9 to TRBJ2-5; 12 bases align to TRBD2. J gave up 1 base and V 1 base, and 10 bases lay outside the gene matches. Germline V gene data show CDR1 as SEHNR and CDR2 as FQNEAQ (reference sequence). The CDR3 totals 19 residues. The CDR3 region has the DNA TGTGCCAGCAGCTTAGGCTTGTGGACTAGCGGGGACCTCCAAGAGACCCAGTACTTC. Translation gives CASSLGLWTSGDLQETQYF.

This clonotype was picked up a small number of times. The chain recombines TRBV4-3 with TRBJ2-3; 10 bases match TRBD2. V lost 5 bases and J lost 6; bases outside the gene matches: 8. The germline gives CDR1 LGHNA, CDR2 YSLEER. The CDR3 is 15 residues long. The CDR3 loop is CASSNVAGGRDTQYF. CDR3 DNA sequence: TGCGCCAGCAGCAACGTAGCGGGGGGCCGGGATACGCAGTATTTT.

V is TRBV20-1 and J is TRBJ1-2; D gene unclear. Germline loops: CDR1 DFQATT, CDR2 SNEGSKA (reference sequence). CDR3 size: 13 residues. V lost 1 base and J 3 bases, leaving 9 bases between the germline ends. CDR3 amino acids: CSARVPPHYGYTF. In DNA form, the CDR3 reads TGCAGTGCTAGAGTCCCACCCCACTATGGCTACACCTTC.

This sequence joins TRBV4-1 and TRBJ2-1, with 10 bases lining up with TRBD2. The CDR3 has 15 amino acids. In germline, CDR1 is MGHRA, CDR2 YSYEKL. J gave up 7 bases and V 2 bases, and 5 bases lay outside the gene matches. The CDR3 sequence is CASSQLAGVGNEQFF. The CDR3 coding sequence is TGCGCCAGCAGCCAACTAGCGGGAGTCGGGAATGAGCAGTTCTTC.

V is TRBV6-2 or TRBV6-3 and J is TRBJ2-1; the D is unclear. Germline values: CDR1 MNHEY, CDR2 SVGEGT. This CDR3 comprises 11 residues. Trimming stripped 7 bases from V and 4 bases from J, with 5 bases between. Written as DNA, the CDR3 is TGTGCCAGCACTGCGTACAATGAGCAGTTCTTC. The encoded protein is CASTAYNEQFF.

This clonotype was observed a few times. As DNA, the CDR3 is TGTGCCAGCAGCTTGGGGACTTCCCCTGATACCAATGAGCAGTTCTTC. It translates to CASSLGTSPDTNEQFF. J is TRBJ2-1 and V is TRBV9; D is possibly TRBD2 (6 bases). Germline CDR1 SGDLS, CDR2 YYNGEE. The CDR3 has 16 residues. V dropped 4 bases and J dropped 6 bases, with 20 bases sitting between them.

This clonotype showed up just a few times. The CDR3 protein is CASRTGQAPRYTF. The CDR3 coding sequence is TGTGCCAGCAGAACGGGACAGGCCCCGAGGTACACCTTC. V and J are TRBV6-6 and TRBJ1-2, with TRBD1 matching 8 bases. V shed 6 bases and J 11 bases; nucleotides not matched to a gene: 11. The CDR3 consists of 13 residues. Germline lookup yields CDR1 MNHNY and CDR2 SVGAGI (reference sequence).

This clonotype was recorded once. At one end the junction does not follow the germline gene, possibly because of a read error. This chain connects TRBV5-5 to TRBJ2-5; D tentatively fits TRBD1 or TRBD2 (6 bases each). CDR1 and CDR2 from the germline V gene are SGHKS and YYEKEE (reference sequence). This CDR3 has 17 residues. CDR3 nucleotides: TGTGCCAGCAGTTTTAATTATAGGGGGGACGACCAAGGGACCCAGTACTTC. Translating gives CASSFNYRGDDQGTQYF.

This chain uses TRBV6-5 with TRBJ2-7; 8 bases match TRBD1. Germline V gene lookup returns CDR1 MNHEY and CDR2 SVGAGI. V was pared by 4 bases and J by 7 bases, with 12 bases of the junction left unmatched. The CDR3 contains 15 residues. The CDR3 reads CASSFLPGQESEQYF. The CDR3 DNA reads TGTGCCAGCAGTTTCCTCCCGGGACAGGAGAGTGAGCAGTACTTC.